The 25 T cell receptor beta chains below were found in one sample sequenced in a study of blood T cell repertoires in COVID-19. Libraries were prepared by immunoSEQ multiplex PCR; TCRdb keeps only in-frame clonotypes and omits some of them. The sample holds around 310,000 clones, over 75% seen once. The sequenced material came from PBMCs or T cells enriched from blood (not recorded which). Every receptor here comes from a man younger than 40 who had recovered from COVID-19.

The chain uses TRBV24-1 and TRBJ1-5; D is uncertain. The CDR3 contains 13 residues. Trimming took off 4 bases at V and 7 bases at J, with 10 bases between the two ends. The germline V gene encodes CDR1 KGHDR and CDR2 SFDVKD. The CDR3 loop is CATSDHFWQPQHF. The CDR3 DNA follows: TGTGCCACCAGTGACCACTTCTGGCAGCCCCAGCATTTT.

This sequence joins TRBV30 and TRBJ2-3; the D gene is possibly TRBD1 (5 bases). This CDR3 region has 14 residues. The V end lost 2 bases, the J end lost 1 base, and 10 bases lay between the germline ends. CDR1 and CDR2 from the germline V gene are GTSNPN and SVGIG (reference sequence). The DNA of the CDR3 is TGTGCCTGGAGTTCCCAGGGTCGCACAGATACGCAGTATTTT. It encodes CAWSSQGRTDTQYF.

This clone was picked up a small number of times. V gene TRBV7-9 combines with J gene TRBJ1-2; possible D gene TRBD1, 6 bases. This CDR3 comprises 15 residues. Germline CDR1 is SEHNR and CDR2 is FQNEAQ (reference sequence). Trimming cost V 4 bases and J 2 bases, with 14 bases left between them. In DNA, the CDR3 is TGTGCCAGCAGCTCGCGACAGGAACCAAACTATGGCTACACCTTC. It codes for CASSSRQEPNYGYTF.

V gene TRBV9 combines with J gene TRBJ2-5; the match to TRBD2 covers 11 bases. The CDR3 has 16 amino acids. Looked up from germline, CDR1 is SGDLS and CDR2 is YYNGEE. The V segment lost 3 bases and the J segment 6 bases; nucleotides outside the gene matches: 10. This chain's CDR3 is CASSASTSGGGKTQYF. The CDR3 region has the DNA TGTGCCAGCAGCGCCTCCACTAGCGGGGGCGGTAAGACCCAGTACTTC.

The chain couples TRBV5-6 to TRBJ1-5; TRBD1 matches at 9 bases. Germline V CDR1 and CDR2: SGHDT, YYEEEE. The CDR3 spans 16 residues. V was clipped by 1 base and J by 2 bases; unmatched bases: 4. In DNA form, the CDR3 reads TGTGCCAGCAGCTTGAACAGGGGGCTTGGCAATCAGCCCCAGCATTTT. Its protein is CASSLNRGLGNQPQHF.

The chain carries TRBV6-5 and TRBJ1-5; D perhaps matches TRBD1 (6 bases). Trimming stripped 6 bases from V and 3 bases from J, with 15 bases between. The CDR3 is 15 amino acids. CDR1 is MNHEY and CDR2 is SVGAGI in the germline V gene. The CDR3 protein is CASSLSDRYNQPQHF. The CDR3 DNA reads as TGTGCCAGCAGCTTATCCGACAGGTACAATCAGCCCCAGCATTTT.

The V call is TRBV29-1, the J call TRBJ1-1; unclear D gene. V gave up 6 bases and J gave up 3 bases, with 8 bases separating them. The CDR3 loop spans 11 amino acids. Germline V gene lookup returns CDR1 SQVTM and CDR2 ANQGSEA. CDR3: CSVDGDTEAFF. Written as DNA, the CDR3 is TGCAGCGTGGACGGGGACACTGAAGCTTTCTTT.

This clone came up once. The chain is built from TRBV13 and TRBJ2-3, with 13 bases fitting TRBD2. Germline V CDR1 and CDR2: PRHDT, FYEKMQ (reference sequence). This CDR3 is 17 amino acids long. V lost 7 bases to trimming and J lost 6 bases; unmatched junction nucleotides: 13. The CDR3 coding sequence is TGTGCCAGCATCAACTTTGGACTAGCGGGGGCCGGGGATACGCAGTATTTT. Encoded protein: CASINFGLAGAGDTQYF.

This clone was detected only once. The genes are TRBV6-5 and TRBJ2-3; weak D call: TRBD2 (5 bases). CDR3 length equals 13 residues. CDR1 is MNHEY and CDR2 is SVGAGI in the germline V gene. The ends were cut back, 2 bases at V and 5 bases at J, with 8 bases in the middle. CDR3 amino acids: CASSYDGEDTQYF. The CDR3 nucleotides read TGTGCCAGCAGTTACGACGGGGAAGATACGCAGTATTTT.

The chain uses TRBV6-5 and TRBJ1-4, with D unclear. The CDR3 sequence is 15 residues long. Trimming took off 0 bases at V and 5 bases at J, with 10 bases between the two ends. Germline assignment: CDR1 MNHEY and CDR2 SVGAGI. The CDR3 DNA follows: TGTGCCAGCAGTTACTCGAATGTGAGAAATGAAAAACTGTTTTTT. This encodes CASSYSNVRNEKLFF.

The chain uses TRBV5-1 and TRBJ2-3; 10 positions match TRBD2. CDR1 and CDR2 (germline): SGHRS, YFSETQ. The CDR3 contains 16 residues. The J segment lost 2 bases and the V segment lost 0 bases, leaving 3 bases of the junction unmatched. This CDR3 is CASSLDSGGSTDTQYF. CDR3 sequence (DNA): TGCGCCAGCAGCTTGGATAGCGGGGGGTCCACAGATACGCAGTATTTT.

The gene calls are TRBV28 and TRBJ2-7, with D unclear. The CDR3 length is 14 residues. The V gene lost 6 bases and the J gene lost 1 base, with 13 bases spanning the gap. The germline V gene encodes CDR1 MDHEN and CDR2 SYDVKM. The CDR3 loop is CASSIGWASYEQYF. The DNA of the CDR3 is TGTGCCAGCAGCATTGGGTGGGCGTCCTACGAGCAGTACTTC.

This clone showed up many times. This sequence joins TRBV24-1 and TRBJ1-5; D gene unclear. CDR3 length: 14 amino acids. V shed 1 base and J shed 1 base, with 4 bases lying between them. Germline assignment: CDR1 KGHDR and CDR2 SFDVKD. The CDR3 nucleotides read TGTGCCACCAGTGATTTTGAGAGCAATCAGCCCCAGCATTTT. Translated: CATSDFESNQPQHF.

The chain's CDR3 is CASSQDIRGLWGTEAFF. Here the CDR3 DNA reads TGTGCCAGCAGCCAAGATATAAGGGGACTTTGGGGCACTGAAGCTTTCTTT. The genes are TRBV3-1 (or the pseudogene TRBV3-2) and TRBJ1-1; a possible D gene is TRBD1 (5 bases). The CDR3 length is 17 residues. Trimming took off 0 bases at V and 4 bases at J, with 18 bases between the two ends. Germline-derived CDR1 and CDR2 are LGHDT and YNNKEL (reference sequence).

The chain combines TRBV23-1 with TRBJ2-3; 13 nucleotides match TRBD2. TRBV23-1 carries the ORF label, with uncertain function. After removal of 9 bases from V and 6 bases from J, the junction contained 9 bases not matched to a gene. The CDR3 has 15 amino acids. The CDR3 here is CARTPTSGGSDTQYF. The DNA for the CDR3 is TGCGCCAGAACCCCGACTAGCGGGGGGTCCGATACGCAGTATTTT.

CDR3 in amino acids: CASSIDRGYAGELFF. CDR3 DNA sequence: TGTGCCAGTAGTATTGACAGGGGGTATGCCGGGGAGCTGTTTTTT. The chain is built from TRBV19 and TRBJ2-2; 9 nucleotides align to TRBD1. This CDR3 has 15 residues. Germline CDR1 reads LNHDA; CDR2 reads SQIVND (reference sequence). V lost 3 bases to trimming and J lost 6 bases; unmatched junction nucleotides: 5.

With regard to this clone: The sample contains more than one DNA sequence encoding this CDR3. The V and J genes are TRBV18 and TRBJ2-1; 9 bases match TRBD1. This CDR3 comprises 15 residues. J lost 4 bases, V lost 2 bases, and 3 bases had no gene match. Germline-derived CDR1 and CDR2 are KGHSH and LQKENI. CDR3 DNA: TGTGCCAGCTCACCAACAGGGGGCTTTTACAATGAGCAGTTCTTC. It codes for CASSPTGGFYNEQFF.

V and J are TRBV5-4 and TRBJ2-3; tentatively, D is TRBD1 (6 bases). This CDR3 spans 15 amino acids. Germline V CDR1 and CDR2: SGHNT, YYREEE (reference sequence). The V gene lost 5 bases and the J gene lost 6 bases, with 19 bases spanning the gap. The CDR3 is CASRPDRHRSDTQYF. CDR3 coding DNA: TGTGCCAGCAGACCCGACAGGCATCGGTCCGATACGCAGTATTTT.

The V call is TRBV7-8, the J call TRBJ1-5; D is undetermined. The CDR3 covers 16 residues. The V end lost 0 bases, the J end lost 6 bases, and 15 bases lay between the germline ends. CDR1 and CDR2 (germline): SGHVS, FQNEAQ. Here the CDR3 reads CASSLAGAGFGQPQHF. CDR3 DNA: TGTGCCAGCAGCTTAGCGGGAGCGGGGTTTGGTCAGCCCCAGCATTTT.

The chain joins TRBV20-1 to TRBJ2-7; a possible D gene is TRBD2 (6 bases). CDR3 length: 14 amino acids. V lost 6 bases, J lost 4 bases, and 19 bases lay in between. Germline-derived CDR1 and CDR2 are DFQATT and SNEGSKA (reference sequence). Here the CDR3 DNA reads TGCAGTGCCAGTATACCGGGACTCTCTTACGAGCAGTACTTC. It yields the protein CSASIPGLSYEQYF.

The chain combines TRBV9 with TRBJ2-2, with a weak D call TRBD2 (7 bases). V gave up 0 bases and J gave up 6 bases, with 12 bases separating them. Germline V lookup: CDR1 SGDLS, CDR2 YYNGEE. The CDR3 consists of 15 residues. CDR3 sequence: CASSVAGGASGELFF. CDR3 DNA: TGTGCCAGCAGCGTAGCGGGGGGCGCGTCCGGGGAGCTGTTTTTT.

This sequence joins TRBV7-3 and TRBJ2-2, with a weak D call TRBD1 (5 bases). Germline V CDR1 and CDR2: SGHTA, FQGTGA. V gave up 1 base and J gave up 2 bases, with 8 bases separating them. The CDR3 extends over 15 amino acids. CDR3 sequence reads: CASSLKGLNTGELFF. The CDR3 DNA reads TGTGCCAGCAGCTTAAAGGGGCTCAACACCGGGGAGCTGTTTTTT.

The chain carries TRBV18 and TRBJ2-2, with D tentatively TRBD1 (6 bases). In germline, CDR1 is KGHSH, CDR2 LQKENI. The CDR3 consists of 15 residues. V gave up 3 bases and J gave up 5 bases, with 13 bases separating them. The CDR3: CASSPTQQGTGELFF. The CDR3 DNA reads as TGTGCCAGCTCACCGACACAACAGGGTACCGGGGAGCTGTTTTTT.

The chain recombines TRBV27 with TRBJ1-1, with TRBD1 as a possible D gene (5 bases). Germline CDR1 is MNHEY and CDR2 is SMNVEV (reference sequence). Trimming took off 6 bases at V and 5 bases at J, with 13 bases between the two ends. There are 13 residues in the CDR3. CDR3 protein: CASSLDKGTEAFF. CDR3 coding DNA: TGTGCCAGCAGCTTAGATAAGGGGACTGAAGCTTTCTTT.

V and J are TRBV12-3 or TRBV12-4 and TRBJ1-2, with D possibly matching TRBD1 (5 bases). V shed 4 bases and J shed 2 bases, with 8 bases lying between them. The CDR3 runs 13 residues. The CDR3 DNA reads TGTGCCAGCAGTTATCGGGGGAACTATGGCTACACCTTC. Translated, it gives CASSYRGNYGYTF.